This TCR beta chain stems from a study of blood T cell repertoires in COVID-19. The overall study: Italy, Spain and the United States were the sources of the convalescent and acute COVID-19 samples. From T cells, B-cell-depleted T cells, or PBMCs came the material, which was cDNA or gDNA.

TCRdb's table, derived via immunoSEQ multiplex PCR, lists solely in-frame clones and lacks some. Seen here are fewer than 90,000 clones, 70% to 90% observed once, and the top ten hold about 1.4%. Germline lookup yields CDR1 MNHEY and CDR2 SMNVEV (reference sequence). V was clipped by 1 base and J by 0 bases, with 12 bases between them. There are 16 residues in the CDR3. The source of this sequence is a human donor in a cohort sampled during active COVID-19. The chain recombines TRBV27 with TRBJ1-1; tentative D call: TRBD1 (6 bases). Material: peripheral blood. The CDR3 spells CASSLYRDTLNTEAFF. The CDR3 bases are TGTGCCAGCAGTTTATACCGGGACACTCTGAACACTGAAGCTTTCTTT.